This TCR beta chain was found in a study of identical twins. This clonotype was seen a single time. After removal of 0 bases from V and 5 bases from J, the junction contained 13 bases not matched to a gene. This CDR3 has 17 amino acids. Germline V gene data show CDR1 as MDHEN and CDR2 as SYDVKM. Each CDR3 protein is one row after TCRdb ran MiXCR on the 5' RACE reads. Here the sample spans about 530,000 distinct CDR3 sequences, 12% to 15% being singletons. These data also formed part of another study, on yellow fever vaccine responses in identical twins. That work states: Convergence reportedly seemed to mark part of the twins' vaccine T cell response, with personalization marking the rest.

Sequenced input: CD4+ T cells sorted from blood. The TCR was taken from a woman younger than 35 in good health. This rearrangement joins TRBV28 to TRBJ2-7; TRBD2 matches at 7 bases. The CDR3 DNA follows: TGTGCCAGCAGTTTATGGCCCTCGGGCGGGAGCGGTAACGAGCAGTACTTC. Its protein product is CASSLWPSGGSGNEQYF.